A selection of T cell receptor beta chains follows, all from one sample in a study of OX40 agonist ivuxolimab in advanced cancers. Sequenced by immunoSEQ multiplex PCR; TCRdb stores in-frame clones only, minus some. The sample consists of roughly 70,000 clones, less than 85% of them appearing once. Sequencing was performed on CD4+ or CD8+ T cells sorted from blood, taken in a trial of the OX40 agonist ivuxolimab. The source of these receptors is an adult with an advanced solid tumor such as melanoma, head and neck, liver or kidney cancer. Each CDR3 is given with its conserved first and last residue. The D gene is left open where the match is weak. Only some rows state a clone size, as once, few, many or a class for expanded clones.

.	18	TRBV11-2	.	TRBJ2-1	CASSSRRVGSPTYNEQFF	TGTGCCAGCAGCTCCCGTAGGGTCGGGAGCCCAACCTACAATGAGCAGTTCTTC
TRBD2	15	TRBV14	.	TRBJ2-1	CASSQTSGGYNEQFF	TGTGCCAGCAGCCAAACTAGCGGGGGGTACAATGAGCAGTTCTTC
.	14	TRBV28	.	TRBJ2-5	CASSLLGRQETQYF	TGTGCCAGCAGTTTATTAGGCAGACAAGAGACCCAGTACTTC
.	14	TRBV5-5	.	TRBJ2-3	CASSLGQYTDTQYF	TGTGCCAGCAGCTTGGGGCAGTACACAGATACGCAGTATTTT
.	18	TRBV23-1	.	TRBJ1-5	CASSQCVGEGAGRQPQHF	TGCGCCAGCAGTCAATGTGTGGGGGAAGGGGCTGGTCGTCAGCCCCAGCATTTT
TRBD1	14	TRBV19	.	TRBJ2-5	CASSIPGGGKTQYF	TGTGCCAGTAGTATACCAGGGGGCGGGAAGACCCAGTACTTC
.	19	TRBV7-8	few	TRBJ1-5	CASSLPAFVAGVSNQPQHF	TGTGCCAGCAGCTTACCTGCTTTCGTAGCCGGGGTAAGCAATCAGCCCCAGCATTTT
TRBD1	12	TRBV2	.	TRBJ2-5	CASNGQGQTQYF	TGTGCCAGCAACGGACAGGGTCAGACCCAGTACTTC
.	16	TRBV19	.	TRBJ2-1	CASSREGVSGVNEQFF	TGTGCCAGTAGTAGGGAGGGGGTGTCGGGAGTCAATGAGCAGTTCTTC
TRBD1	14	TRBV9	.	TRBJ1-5	CASSARQGHQPQHF	TGTGCCAGCAGCGCCCGACAGGGGCATCAGCCCCAGCATTTT
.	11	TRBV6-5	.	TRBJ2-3	CASTLGDTQYF	TGTGCCAGCACTCTTGGAGATACGCAGTATTTT
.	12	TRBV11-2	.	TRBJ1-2	CASSSEQYGYTF	TGTGCCAGCAGCTCAGAGCAGTATGGCTACACCTTC
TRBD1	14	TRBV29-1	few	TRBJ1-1	CSGTGTGISTEAFF	TGCAGCGGAACTGGGACAGGGATCTCCACTGAAGCTTTCTTT
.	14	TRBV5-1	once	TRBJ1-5	CASSLGLGNQPQHF	TGCGCCAGCAGCCTCGGACTGGGCAATCAGCCCCAGCATTTT
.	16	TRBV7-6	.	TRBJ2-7	CASSLTPPASSYEQYF	TGTGCCAGCAGCTTAACCCCCCCAGCGAGCTCCTACGAGCAGTACTTC
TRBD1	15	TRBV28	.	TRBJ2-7	CASSLRGTANYEQYF	TGTGCCAGCAGTTTACGAGGGACAGCCAACTACGAGCAGTACTTC
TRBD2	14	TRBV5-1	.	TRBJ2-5	CASKLAGGGETQYF	TGCGCCAGCAAACTAGCGGGAGGGGGAGAGACCCAGTACTTC
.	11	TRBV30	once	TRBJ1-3	CAWGPGNTIYF	TGTGCCTGGGGCCCAGGAAACACCATATATTTT
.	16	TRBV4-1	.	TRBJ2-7	CASSQAGAGPQRREYF	TGCGCCAGCAGCCAAGCGGGGGCGGGGCCCCAGAGAAGAGAGTACTTC
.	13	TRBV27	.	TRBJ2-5	CASSRWGQETQYF	TGTGCCAGCAGTAGGTGGGGCCAAGAGACCCAGTACTTC
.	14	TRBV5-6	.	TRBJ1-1	CASTLRGFGTEAFF	TGTGCCAGCACCTTGAGGGGGTTCGGCACTGAAGCTTTCTTT
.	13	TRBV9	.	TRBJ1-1	CASSEGVSTEAFF	TGTGCCAGCAGCGAAGGGGTGAGCACTGAAGCTTTCTTT
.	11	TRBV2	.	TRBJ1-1	CASRGVTEAFF	TGTGCCAGCCGAGGGGTCACTGAAGCTTTCTTT
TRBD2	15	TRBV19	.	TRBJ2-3	CASGFHRTSGDTQYF	TGTGCCAGTGGCTTCCATAGGACTAGCGGAGATACGCAGTATTTT
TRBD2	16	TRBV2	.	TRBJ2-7	CASRGGLAGGKDEQYF	TGTGCCAGCAGGGGGGGACTAGCGGGAGGAAAGGACGAGCAGTACTTC
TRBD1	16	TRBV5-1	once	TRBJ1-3	CASSPQTGGSGNTIYF	TGCGCCAGCAGCCCGCAGACAGGGGGCTCTGGAAACACCATATATTTT
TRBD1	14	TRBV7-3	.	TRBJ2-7	CASSLARTGSEQYF	TGTGCCAGCAGCTTAGCCCGGACAGGGTCCGAGCAGTACTTC
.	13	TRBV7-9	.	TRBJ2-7	CASSFWGSYEQYF	TGTGCCAGCAGCTTTTGGGGTTCCTACGAGCAGTACTTC
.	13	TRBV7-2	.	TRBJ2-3	CASSLPSTDTQYF	TGTGCCAGCAGCTTACCGTCCACAGATACGCAGTATTTT
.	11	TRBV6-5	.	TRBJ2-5	CASSYLETQYF	TGTGCCAGCAGTTATTTGGAGACCCAGTACTTC
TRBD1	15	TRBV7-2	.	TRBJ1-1	CASSPTDRGNTEAFF	TGTGCCAGCAGCCCAACGGACAGGGGGAACACTGAAGCTTTCTTT
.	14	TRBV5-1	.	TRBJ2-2	CASSLGGNTGELFF	TGCGCCAGCAGCTTAGGGGGGAACACCGGGGAGCTGTTTTTT
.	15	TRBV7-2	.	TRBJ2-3	CASSPRETSTDTQYF	TGTGCCAGCAGCCCGCGAGAGACTAGCACAGATACGCAGTATTTT
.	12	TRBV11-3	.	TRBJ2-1	CASSLGRRRQFF	TGTGCCAGCAGCTTAGGCCGTAGGAGGCAGTTCTTC
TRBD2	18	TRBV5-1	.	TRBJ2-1	CASSWTNAGLAGDNEQFF	TGCGCCAGCAGCTGGACCAACGCTGGACTAGCGGGGGACAATGAGCAGTTCTTC
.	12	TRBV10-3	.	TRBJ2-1	CAISDRGNEQFF	TGTGCCATCAGTGACAGGGGCAATGAGCAGTTCTTC
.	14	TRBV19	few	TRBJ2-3	CASSIGPGGDTQYF	TGTGCCAGTAGTATAGGCCCAGGGGGGGATACGCAGTATTTT
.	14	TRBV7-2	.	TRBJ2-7	CASSFQISSYEQYF	TGTGCCAGCAGCTTCCAGATTAGCTCCTACGAGCAGTACTTC
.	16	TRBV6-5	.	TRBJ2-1	CASSYSETPSYNEQFF	TGTGCCAGCAGTTACTCCGAGACACCTTCTTACAATGAGCAGTTCTTC
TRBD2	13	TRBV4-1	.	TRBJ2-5	CASSRLAAETQYF	TGCGCCAGCAGCCGACTAGCCGCCGAGACCCAGTACTTC
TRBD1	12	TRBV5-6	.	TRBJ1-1	CASSLARGKAFF	TGTGCCAGCAGCTTGGCCAGGGGGAAAGCTTTCTTT
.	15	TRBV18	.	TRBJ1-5	CASSPPGNSNQPQHF	TGTGCCAGCTCACCACCGGGGAATAGCAATCAGCCCCAGCATTTT
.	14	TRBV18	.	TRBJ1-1	CASSPQIENTEAFF	TGTGCCAGCTCACCACAAATAGAGAACACTGAAGCTTTCTTT
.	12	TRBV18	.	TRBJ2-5	CASSGDQETQYF	TGTGCCAGCTCAGGAGACCAAGAGACCCAGTACTTC
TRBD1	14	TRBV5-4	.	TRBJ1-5	CASSIQGVNQPQHF	TGTGCCAGCAGCATACAGGGGGTTAATCAGCCCCAGCATTTT
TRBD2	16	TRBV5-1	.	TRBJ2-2	CASSSESGSSTGELFF	TGCGCCAGCAGCTCCGAAAGCGGGAGTAGCACCGGGGAGCTGTTTTTT
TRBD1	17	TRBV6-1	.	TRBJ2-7	CASSEARGTVFDYEQYF	TGTGCCAGCAGTGAAGCTAGAGGGACAGTTTTTGACTACGAGCAGTACTTC
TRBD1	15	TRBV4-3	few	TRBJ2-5	CASSQGGQGAETQYF	TGCGCCAGCAGCCAAGGGGGACAGGGAGCGGAGACCCAGTACTTC
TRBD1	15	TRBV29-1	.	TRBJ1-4	CSVEDQGTAGEKLFF	TGCAGCGTTGAAGATCAAGGGACAGCTGGTGAAAAACTGTTTTTT
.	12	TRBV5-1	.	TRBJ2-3	CASSSYTDTQYF	TGCGCCAGCAGCTCATATACAGATACGCAGTATTTT
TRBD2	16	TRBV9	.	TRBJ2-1	CASSATSGRPYNEQFF	TGTGCCAGCAGCGCGACTAGCGGGAGGCCTTACAATGAGCAGTTCTTC
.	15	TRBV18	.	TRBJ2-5	CASSLGQGGGETQYF	TGTGCCAGCTCACTTGGACAGGGAGGGGGAGAGACCCAGTACTTC
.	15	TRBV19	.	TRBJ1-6	CASTIGGTGNSPPHF	TGTGCCAGTACCATCGGAGGAACGGGTAATTCACCCCCCCACTTT
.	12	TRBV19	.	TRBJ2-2	CASYRNTGELFF	TGTGCCAGTTACAGGAACACCGGGGAGCTGTTTTTT